These 18 T cell receptor beta chains were sequenced from one sample in a study of OX40 agonist ivuxolimab in advanced cancers. Repertoires were generated with immunoSEQ multiplex PCR, while TCRdb's copy carries only in-frame clones and drops some. There are 71,000 or so clones in the sample; about 89% occur only once, and roughly 0.79% lies in the top ten. The specimen comprised CD4+ or CD8+ T cells sorted from blood, sampled in a trial of the OX40 agonist ivuxolimab. All receptors derive from an adult with an advanced solid tumor such as melanoma, head and neck, liver or kidney cancer.

This chain connects TRBV7-2 to TRBJ2-1; D not resolved. The CDR3 covers 11 residues. The V end lost 2 bases, the J end lost 9 bases, and 5 bases lay between the germline ends. Germline lookup yields CDR1 SGHTA and CDR2 FQGNSA. Written as DNA, the CDR3 is TGTGCCAGCAGCTTAAGTATTGAGCAGTTCTTC. It yields the protein CASSLSIEQFF.

This chain links TRBV7-6 with TRBJ1-2, with a tentative D call TRBD1 (5 bases). V lost 1 base, J lost 4 bases, and 10 bases lay in between. The CDR3 spans 14 residues. CDR1 SGHVS and CDR2 FNYEAQ come from the germline V gene. The CDR3 is CASSLGRGGYGYTF. The CDR3 nucleotides are TGTGCCAGCAGCTTAGGTCGGGGGGGCTATGGCTACACCTTC.

The J gene is TRBJ1-2, the V gene TRBV28; 11 nucleotides line up with TRBD1. The CDR3 spans 16 residues. V lost 7 bases to trimming and J lost 4 bases; unmatched junction nucleotides: 11. Germline V gene lookup returns CDR1 MDHEN and CDR2 SYDVKM. CDR3 region: CASTFNGQGAGYGYTF. In DNA form, the CDR3 reads TGTGCCAGCACCTTTAATGGACAGGGGGCTGGCTATGGCTACACCTTC.

The gene calls are TRBV10-3 and TRBJ2-7; 12 bases are shared with TRBD2. V was clipped by 6 bases and J by 0 bases; unmatched bases: 3. CDR3 length: 15 residues. The germline gives CDR1 ENHRY, CDR2 SYGVKD. The CDR3 coding sequence is TGTGCCATCAGCCCTAGCGGGGGGGCCTCCTACGAGCAGTACTTC. This encodes CAISPSGGASYEQYF.

The rearrangement uses TRBV6-6 and TRBJ2-5; a possible D gene is TRBD2 (6 bases). V lost 6 bases and J lost 3, with 11 bases in between. CDR3 size: 13 residues. Per the germline V gene, CDR1 is MNHNY and CDR2 is SVGAGI (reference sequence). The DNA of the CDR3 is TGTGCCAGCAGCCGGGACTTAAAAGAGACCCAGTACTTC. Translation: CASSRDLKETQYF.

The chain uses TRBV6-5 and TRBJ1-1; TRBD1 might be the D (6 bases). CDR3 length: 15 amino acids. V lost 6 bases to trimming and J lost 4 bases, with 18 bases between them. Germline V gene lookup returns CDR1 MNHEY and CDR2 SVGAGI. CDR3 in DNA: TGTGCCAGCAGCCGTCCCCTACAGGGACCCACTGAAGCTTTCTTT. It translates to CASSRPLQGPTEAFF.

This rearrangement joins TRBV18 to TRBJ2-5; TRBD2 aligns across 10 bases. Germline loops: CDR1 KGHSH, CDR2 LQKENI. J lost 2 bases, V lost 2 bases, and 5 bases had no gene match. This CDR3 region has 16 residues. The DNA for the CDR3 is TGTGCCAGCTCACCAAATTCAGCGGGGGGGCAAGAGACCCAGTACTTC. Its translation is CASSPNSAGGQETQYF.

The chain combines TRBV28 with TRBJ2-5; the D call may be TRBD1 or TRBD2 (5 bases each). Per the germline V gene, CDR1 is MDHEN and CDR2 is SYDVKM. The CDR3 consists of 15 residues. The V end lost 8 bases, the J end lost 5 bases, and 21 bases lay between the germline ends. CDR3: CASYRSGRAGETQYF. For the CDR3, the DNA is TGTGCCAGCTACCGGTCGGGCAGGGCGGGTGAGACCCAGTACTTC.

The chain uses TRBV6-5 and TRBJ2-1; D remains ambiguous. This CDR3 has 13 amino acids. The germline V gene has CDR1 MNHEY and CDR2 SVGAGI. The V end lost 0 bases, the J end lost 12 bases, and 12 bases lay between the germline ends. The CDR3 nucleotides are TGTGCCAGCAGTTACTCGACACCCCCTGTGCAGTTCTTC. Translating gives CASSYSTPPVQFF.

Only one count was recorded for this clone. Additional DNA sequences in this sample encode the identical CDR3. The chain uses TRBV5-1 and TRBJ2-1; 8 nucleotides align to TRBD2. CDR1 and CDR2 (germline): SGHRS, YFSETQ. The CDR3 covers 16 residues. With 3 bases clipped from V and 0 bases from J, the junction kept 5 bases outside the gene matches. CDR3 nucleotide sequence: TGCGCCAGCAGCTACATTACTAGCGGCTCCTACAATGAGCAGTTCTTC. It codes for CASSYITSGSYNEQFF.

This clone was picked up a small number of times. The chain is built from TRBV7-2 and TRBJ1-6; 11 nucleotides agree with TRBD1. Germline trimming cut 4 bases from V and 6 bases from J; bases unmatched to any gene: 2. The germline CDR1 and CDR2 sequences are SGHTA and FQGNSA. The CDR3 is made up of 15 amino acids. CDR3 nucleotides: TGTGCCAGCAGCTGGGGGACAGGGGGTAATTCACCCCTCCACTTT. Translation: CASSWGTGGNSPLHF.

The V and J genes are TRBV19 and TRBJ2-5; 8 bases are a match to TRBD2. This CDR3 comprises 16 residues. V shed 1 base and J 4 bases; nucleotides not matched to a gene: 8. CDR1 and CDR2 from the germline V gene are LNHDA and SQIVND (reference sequence). CDR3 DNA sequence: TGTGCCAGTAGTATAGGGGCCGGGGGGGCCGGAGAGACCCAGTACTTC. Protein sequence: CASSIGAGGAGETQYF.

CDR3 region: CSVAITRTGIGGTIYF. The CDR3 nucleotides read TGCAGCGTTGCGATTACACGGACAGGGATTGGGGGCACCATATATTTT. J is TRBJ1-3 and V is TRBV29-1; 8 nucleotides align to TRBD1. After removal of 4 bases from V and 9 bases from J, the junction contained 17 bases not matched to a gene. The V gene's germline CDR1 is SQVTM and CDR2 ANQGSEA. The CDR3 is 16 amino acids.

This chain links TRBV7-3 with TRBJ2-3, with 7 nucleotides matching TRBD1. The CDR3 loop spans 13 amino acids. The V segment lost 4 bases and the J segment 4 bases; nucleotides outside the gene matches: 2. Germline CDR1 is SGHTA and CDR2 is FQGTGA. As DNA, the CDR3 is TGTGCCAGCAGCTCGACAGGGCCAGATACGCAGTATTTT. It yields the protein CASSSTGPDTQYF.

This chain links TRBV7-8 with TRBJ2-2, with no clear D. The CDR3 runs 15 residues. CDR1 is SGHVS and CDR2 is FQNEAQ in the germline V gene. Trimming removed 0 bases from V and 4 bases from J, with 9 bases in between. The CDR3 nucleotides are TGTGCCAGCAGCTTAGCGGTCCAGTTCACCGGGGAGCTGTTTTTT. Protein product: CASSLAVQFTGELFF.

The chain has TRBV4-3 and TRBJ2-3; weak D call: TRBD2 (5 bases). Germline lookup yields CDR1 LGHNA and CDR2 YSLEER. There are 17 residues in the CDR3. Trimming took off 1 base at V and 5 bases at J, with 19 bases between the two ends. The CDR3 reads CASSQARTSPPLDTQYF. DNA for the CDR3: TGCGCCAGCAGCCAAGCCCGGACTTCCCCTCCGTTAGATACGCAGTATTTT.

This clone has just one count. The V call is TRBV5-1, the J call TRBJ2-5, with 11 bases lining up with TRBD2. The V gene end was trimmed by 1 base and the J gene end by 1 base; junction bases not matched to a gene: 3. From germline, CDR1 is SGHRS and CDR2 YFSETQ. CDR3 length: 16 residues. The CDR3 nucleotides read TGCGCCAGCAGCTTGCATAGCGGGGGGGTCCAAGAGACCCAGTACTTC. Translated: CASSLHSGGVQETQYF.

The rearrangement uses TRBV6-5 and TRBJ2-1; perhaps TRBD2 as D (5 bases). CDR3 length equals 13 residues. The germline V gene encodes CDR1 MNHEY and CDR2 SVGAGI. In DNA form, the CDR3 reads TGTAAGTCAGTAGCGTCTTTCTACAATGAGCAGTTCTTC. This codes for CKSVASFYNEQFF.